This T cell receptor beta chain comes out of a study of T cell responses to AZD1222 COVID-19 vaccine. To note about this clone: Its antigen is still unknown.

Study conclusions and caveats: Along spike, vaccine-associated CD4 TCRs were found throughout, with dominance at 160-218 and 743-854. Baseline seropositivity characterized only a handful of AZD1222 recipients. Sampling captured repertoires only after the peak T cell response. A rise in Spike-specific TCR breadth and depth followed two AZD1222 doses.

Only in-frame clones appear in the TCRdb table, and some are missing; sequencing was by immunoSEQ multiplex PCR. The table includes approximately 150,000 clones, 75% to 95% detected once. This CDR3 has 13 amino acids. CDR1 is LNHDA, CDR2 SQIVND, per germline (reference sequence). J gave up 4 bases and V 6 bases, and 3 bases lay outside the gene matches. The starting material was peripheral blood, obtained on day 0 of AZD1222 vaccination. The rearrangement joins TRBV19 to TRBJ2-1; the match to TRBD1 covers 7 bases. The receptor comes from an adult in good health. The CDR3 here is CASSPTGYNEQFF. The CDR3, as DNA: TGTGCCAGTAGCCCGACAGGGTACAATGAGCAGTTCTTC.